One and the same sample provided the 14 T cell receptor beta chains below, sequenced in a study of PD-1 blockade in classical Hodgkin lymphoma. Every patient experienced relapse after autologous stem cell transplantation, and brentuximab vedotin exposure varied. Clones were read by immunoSEQ multiplex PCR, and TCRdb kept only the in-frame ones, dropping some. Of more than 60,000 clones listed, about nine tenths are singletons. Sample: peripheral blood mononuclear cells (PBMCs), taken at baseline. These receptors were obtained from a human donor with classical Hodgkin lymphoma.

The chain links TRBV7-2 to TRBJ2-1, with TRBD2 identical over 14 bases. This CDR3 contains 16 residues. V lost 4 bases to trimming and J lost 7 bases; unmatched junction nucleotides: 6. Germline CDR1 SGHTA, CDR2 FQGNSA. CDR3 sequence (DNA): TGTGCCAGCAGCTCAGCCGGGACTAGCGGGAGTAATGAGCAGTTCTTC. It codes for CASSSAGTSGSNEQFF.

The chain combines TRBV19 with TRBJ1-2, with TRBD1 matching over 8 bases. V was clipped by 0 bases and J by 4 bases; unmatched bases: 7. Germline CDR1 is LNHDA and CDR2 is SQIVND (reference sequence). The CDR3 extends over 16 amino acids. CDR3: CASSIDLDREFYGYTF. In DNA, the CDR3 is TGTGCCAGTAGTATAGATTTGGACAGGGAATTCTATGGCTACACCTTC. Variable domain in full (rest from reference TRBV19 and TRBJ1-2): DGGITQSPKYLFRKEGQNVTLSCEQNLNHDAMYWYRQDPGQGLRLIYYSQIVNDFQKGDIAEGYSVSREKKESFPLTVTSAQKNPTAFYLCASSIDLDREFYGYTFGSGTRLTVV.

This rearrangement joins TRBV28 to TRBJ1-1; D uncertain. Germline CDR1 reads MDHEN; CDR2 reads SYDVKM. Trimming took 2 bases from V and 5 from J, leaving 6 bases between them. The CDR3 contains 12 residues. CDR3 in DNA: TGTGCCAGCAGTTTACGGCTGACTGAAGCTTTCTTT. Translation gives CASSLRLTEAFF.

The rearrangement uses TRBV30 and TRBJ1-5; 8 bases align to TRBD1. V was pared by 1 base and J by 7 bases, with 3 bases of the junction left unmatched. Germline lookup yields CDR1 GTSNPN and CDR2 SVGIG (reference sequence). CDR3 size: 13 residues. CDR3 nucleotides: TGTGCCTGGAGTGGGACAGGGAACCAGCCCCAGCATTTT. It yields the protein CAWSGTGNQPQHF.

The chain couples TRBV18 to TRBJ2-7; possibly TRBD1 for D (6 bases). The ends were cut back, 1 base at V and 4 bases at J, with 14 bases in the middle. Germline CDR1 is KGHSH and CDR2 is LQKENI. The CDR3 consists of 15 residues. CDR3 sequence: CASSPLGASSYEQYF. In DNA form, the CDR3 reads TGTGCCAGCTCACCACTGGGGGCCTCTTCTTACGAGCAGTACTTC.

This chain joins TRBV11-3 and TRBJ2-1; no clear D. The V gene's germline CDR1 is SGHNT and CDR2 YENEEA. This CDR3 is built from 19 residues. The ends were cut back, 0 bases at V and 0 bases at J, with 18 bases in the middle. The DNA for the CDR3 is TGTGCCAGCAGCTTAGATCGATTTGGAGACCTCAGCTCCTACAATGAGCAGTTCTTC. Encoded protein: CASSLDRFGDLSSYNEQFF.

The chain has TRBV28 and TRBJ2-7; tentatively, D is TRBD2 (6 bases). The germline V gene encodes CDR1 MDHEN and CDR2 SYDVKM. This CDR3 has 14 amino acids. Deletions cut 2 bases from V and 6 bases from J, with 14 bases between. CDR3 DNA sequence: TGTGCCAGCAGTTTACGGGTGGCCGGGGGCGAGCAGTACTTC. Residues: CASSLRVAGGEQYF.

This clone showed up just once. This chain connects TRBV4-1 to TRBJ1-2; no clear D. Germline CDR1 and CDR2: MGHRA and YSYEKL. The CDR3 totals 13 residues. V was clipped by 1 base and J by 8 bases, with 11 bases between them. CDR3 amino acids: CASSQAIFLGYTF. CDR3 DNA: TGCGCCAGCAGCCAAGCTATATTTCTAGGCTACACCTTC.

V gene TRBV10-1 combines with J gene TRBJ2-4; D is undetermined. The V end was cut by 6 bases, the J end by 3 bases, with 12 bases between. Looked up from germline, CDR1 is WNHNN and CDR2 is SYGVQD (reference sequence). The length of the CDR3 is 14 residues. DNA for the CDR3: TGCGCCAGCAGCCCCTCTATTGTCAAAAACATTCAGTACTTC. This codes for CASSPSIVKNIQYF.

The V and J genes are TRBV4-1 and TRBJ2-7; D uncertain. V was pared by 0 bases and J by 3 bases, with 21 bases between. This CDR3 is built from 18 residues. Per the germline V gene, CDR1 is MGHRA and CDR2 is YSYEKL. CDR3 DNA: TGCGCCAGCAGCCAAGAATCGGTATTAGGCAACATCATCTACGAGCAGTACTTC. It codes for CASSQESVLGNIIYEQYF.

This chain connects TRBV6-1 to TRBJ1-2; tentative D call: TRBD1 (5 bases). CDR1 is MNHNS, CDR2 SASEGT, per germline. The V gene lost 4 bases and the J gene lost 7 bases, with 19 bases spanning the gap. This CDR3 region has 15 residues. In DNA form, the CDR3 reads TGTGCCAGCAGTGCGCCGACAGTTAAGTTGGGTGGCTACACCTTC. Its translation: CASSAPTVKLGGYTF.

V and J are TRBV4-1 and TRBJ1-2; possible D gene TRBD1, 5 bases. The length of the CDR3 is 16 residues. V lost 6 bases and J lost 3, with 20 bases in between. The germline CDR1 and CDR2 sequences are MGHRA and YSYEKL. In DNA, the CDR3 is TGCGCCAGCAGACTAATGGACGGCTTGGGGGACTATGGCTACACCTTC. Its protein product is CASRLMDGLGDYGYTF.

This clone was seen once. The chain combines TRBV11-2 with TRBJ2-1; no definite D call. The V end was cut by 1 base, the J end by 10 bases, with 14 bases between. This CDR3 contains 14 residues. CDR1 and CDR2 (germline): SGHAT, FQNNGV. The CDR3 nucleotides read TGTGCCAGCAGCTTAGGGCATCTGGGGATAGAGCAGTTCTTC. The encoded protein is CASSLGHLGIEQFF.

The V gene is TRBV6-5, the J gene TRBJ1-2; D gene uncertain. This CDR3 is built from 12 residues. V lost 8 bases and J 7 bases, leaving 14 bases between the germline ends. Germline V gene data show CDR1 as MNHEY and CDR2 as SVGAGI. CDR3 nucleotides: TGTGCCAGCTCTGATGACCTTGCTGGCTACACCTTC. It translates to CASSDDLAGYTF.